The clone carrying this T cell receptor beta chain was seen a few times. Its antigen remains unknown. Profiled with immunoSEQ multiplex PCR; TCRdb holds only in-frame clones, not every one. The sample lists some 250,000 clones; around 86% were seen once. Germline V CDR1 and CDR2: PRHDT, FYEKMQ (reference sequence). V was shortened by 4 bases and J by 3 bases, with 16 bases between the two germline ends. The CDR3 is 15 amino acids. These data are taken from a study of cytomegalovirus exposure and HLA in healthy donors. Study background: The roughly 120 validation repertoires matched the roughly 650 first-cohort repertoires in platform, a later analysis reported.

Findings and caveats of the study: Usually a TCR sequence was rare, but some public TCRs were found in many donors. In vitro data verified a few CMV-associated chains as specific for CMV antigens.

Sequenced input: PBMCs. This clonotype was sampled from a woman aged 25 to 39 in good health and CMV-seropositive. The chain links TRBV13 to TRBJ2-7, with D possibly being TRBD2 (6 bases). CDR3 sequence reads: CASSSVGGGGYEQYF. CDR3 bases: TGTGCCAGCAGCTCCGTGGGGGGTGGTGGCTACGAGCAGTACTTC.